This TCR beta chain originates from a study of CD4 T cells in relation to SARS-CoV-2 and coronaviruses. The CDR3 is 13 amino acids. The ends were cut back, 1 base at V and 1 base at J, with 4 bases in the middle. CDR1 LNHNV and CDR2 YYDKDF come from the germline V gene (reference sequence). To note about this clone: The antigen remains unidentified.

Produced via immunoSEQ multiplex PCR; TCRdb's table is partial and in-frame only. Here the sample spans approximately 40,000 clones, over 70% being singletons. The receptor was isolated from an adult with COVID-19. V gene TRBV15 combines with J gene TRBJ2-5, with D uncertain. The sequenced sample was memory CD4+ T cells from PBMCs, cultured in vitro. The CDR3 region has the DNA TGTGCCACCAGCAGAGTCGCCCAAGAGACCCAGTACTTC. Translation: CATSRVAQETQYF.